This record looks at one T cell receptor (beta chain) sequence and its context. This record belongs to a study of blood T cell repertoires in COVID-19. Study details: In each case, the material was cDNA or gDNA derived from T cells, B-cell-depleted T cells, or PBMCs.

Per the study methods: How many nucleated cells were present was estimated from reference gene primer amplification. Method: immunoSEQ multiplex PCR; TCRdb's copy keeps in-frame clones and lacks some. V and J calls and clone size come straight from that table; D and trimming were deduced from the DNA. The repertoire holds hundreds of thousands of clones, with 86% as singletons. Germline CDR1 SGHRS, CDR2 YFSETQ. V lost 5 bases and J 7 bases, leaving 19 bases between the germline ends. The CDR3 is 14 amino acids. The sequencing input was peripheral blood. The genes are TRBV5-1 and TRBJ2-7; a weak D match, TRBD2 (6 bases). This sequence was found in a woman aged 30 to 39 with active or convalescent COVID-19. CDR3 in amino acids: CASRWDFDSGEQYF. The CDR3 DNA is TGCGCCAGCAGGTGGGACTTTGACTCTGGAGAGCAGTACTTC.